The T cell receptor (beta chain) described here comes from a study of control samples from healthy donors and cancer patients. CDR1 and CDR2 from the germline V gene are SGHDN and FVKESK. Trimming cost V 4 bases and J 6 bases, with 15 bases left between them. This CDR3 is 14 amino acids long. Here immunoSEQ multiplex PCR was the method, and the copy in TCRdb shows in-frame clones only, minus some. The sample contains about 50,000 clones, roughly 94% of which appear only once. The sequence was obtained from a young man in good health. The gene calls are TRBV14 and TRBJ1-2; D remains unclear. Material: blood. The CDR3 bases are TGTGCCAGCAGCCCAGGATTGGGCCTAGATGGCTACACCTTC. Encoded protein: CASSPGLGLDGYTF.